The table lists the clone carrying this TCR beta chain with many counts. Unique molecular identifiers were incorporated when the TCRbeta library was constructed. TCRdb itself ran the PCR reads through MiXCR, one entry per CDR3 protein. This sample yields hundreds of thousands of distinct CDR3 sequences, of which around 14% are seen a single time; 0.79% belongs to the top ten. The data were taken from a study of T-cell reconstitution after alpha-beta-depleted transplantation in children. Trimming stripped 4 bases from V and 3 bases from J, with 15 bases between. Germline V gene sequence: CDR1 SGHTA, CDR2 FQGNSA. CDR3 size: 15 residues.

The V gene is TRBV7-2, the J gene TRBJ1-2, with D perhaps TRBD1 (5 bases). This TCR derives from a girl aged 2 to 10 with congenital amegakaryocytic thrombocytopenia, due to receive a stem cell transplant. The sequencing here drew on PBMCs, taken before TCRalphabeta/CD19-depleted stem cell transplant. The CDR3 loop is CASSSYRTRDYGYTF. For the CDR3, the DNA is TGTGCCAGCAGCTCGTACAGGACTCGTGACTATGGCTACACCTTC.